This TCR beta chain appears in the sequencing data of a study of regulatory T cells in long-lasting Graves disease. Points from the study as a whole: Persistent patients shared more public clonotypes (2,741) than newly diagnosed patients (about 1,000). Persistent disease preferred TRBV28, TRBJ1-2 and TRBJ2-5; new disease, TRBV20-1 and TRBJ2-1.

In this sample, this clonotype turned up a few times. What it binds is not known. The CDR3 length is 15 residues. Germline-derived CDR1 and CDR2 are SGDLS and YYNGEE. The ends were cut back, 3 bases at V and 4 bases at J, with 16 bases in the middle. CDR3 regions were amplified by Arm-PCR using iRepertoire HTBI primers to build TCR beta libraries. Under the authors' procedure: Around 59 TRBV and approximately 13 TRBJ segments were identified across samples. TCRdb analysed the multiplex PCR reads with MiXCR anew, one entry per CDR3 protein. V and J calls and clone size were set by TCRdb, not the authors. This repertoire shows roughly 510,000 distinct CDR3 sequences, around 15% found once; its top ten account for around 12%. This sample's time point: newly diagnosed GD, antithyroid drugs for less than 3 months. Isolated PBMC RNA provided the starting material for the TCR library. The sample also formed part of further work on T cells in Graves' hyperthyroidism and ophthalmopathy. That source notes: Absent ophthalmopathy progression within 18 months defined stable Graves' hyperthyroidism.

This clonotype originated in a man between 18 and 35 years old with Graves disease. The V and J genes are TRBV9 and TRBJ1-1; weak D call: TRBD1 (6 bases). This material consisted of peripheral blood mononuclear cells (PBMCs), taken at new diagnosis, from a patient treated with antithyroid drugs. CDR3 DNA: TGTGCCAGCAGCGGGTCTGAGGGGGGAAGCACTGAAGCTTTCTTT. Residues: CASSGSEGGSTEAFF.